The TCR beta chain described here comes from a study of tumor-infiltrating lymphocytes in localized non-small cell lung cancer. The CDR3 is 13 amino acids. The V gene's germline CDR1 is LNHDA and CDR2 SQIVND (reference sequence). V shed 4 bases and J shed 4 bases, with 9 bases lying between them. Whole-study findings and limits: Technical variation could not be separated from intratumor heterogeneity here.

Clones were read by immunoSEQ multiplex PCR, and TCRdb kept only the in-frame ones, dropping some. The table lists about 7,000 clones, about 79% of them singletons. Concerning this clone: Its specificity is not known.

This TCR derives from a human donor with non-small cell lung cancer. This chain connects TRBV19 to TRBJ2-3; TRBD2 is a possible D gene (5 bases). Sequencing was carried out using uninvolved lung tissue not adjacent to the tumor. The CDR3 sequence is CASSKRRADTQYF. CDR3 in DNA: TGTGCCAGTAGTAAGAGGCGGGCAGATACGCAGTATTTT.